The subject of this entry is one T cell receptor (beta chain). The antigen is undetermined. TCR beta VDJ and CDR3 profiling used genomic DNA as template. TCRdb ran MiXCR on the reads and lists one entry per CDR3 protein. Among 200,000 or so distinct CDR3 sequences, 64% were seen once, and the ten largest hold about half. This record belongs to a study of CD8+CD57+ T cells in acquired aplastic anemia. Study-wide context: Across the sorted CD4+ and CD8+ cells, DNA amounts averaged roughly 3 ug.

Study conclusions and caveats: Patients and healthy controls showed no significant CD8+ Simpson's diversity difference. Sharing between patients and controls was observed for about 27 CD8+ CDR3 sequences.

Germline V CDR1 and CDR2: SQVTM, ANQGSEA. The CDR3 totals 17 residues. Trimming took 3 bases from V and 5 from J; bases not matched to a gene: 15. This clonotype was sampled from a human donor with severe aplastic anemia or a healthy control (not recorded which). Sample: sorted CD4+, CD8+, or CD8+CD57+ T cells (not recorded which) from PBMCs. The chain recombines TRBV29-1 with TRBJ2-1; 8 bases map to TRBD2. CDR3 sequence reads: CSVDSFGNAGGHNEQFF. DNA for the CDR3: TGCAGCGTTGATTCCTTCGGGAACGCGGGAGGACACAATGAGCAGTTCTTC.